Listed below are T cell receptor beta chains from one sample, sequenced in a study of post-analysis software for immune sequencing data. TCRdb re-derived calls from the PCR reads in MiXCR, one entry per CDR3 protein. The sample holds about 540,000 distinct CDR3 sequences; around a third are singletons and the top ten take roughly 6%. Specimen: blood. All receptors derive from a girl aged 2-17 years with multiple sclerosis. CDR3s include the opening cysteine and the closing phenylalanine or tryptophan. The order of the fields is D gene, clone size, J gene, V gene, CDR3 DNA, CDR3 protein. A D gene is named only where the DNA matches it firmly. A row's size may be missing; if present it is once, few, many or a size class.

-	-	TRBJ2-5	TRBV28	TGTGCCAGCAGATATCTTCTAACAGGGCCCCCAGGGGAGACCCAGTACTTC	CASRYLLTGPPGETQYF
TRBD2	few	TRBJ2-3	TRBV4-2	TGTGCCAGCAGCCAAGAGGCCGGGGCTAGCGGGGGGTACAGCACAGATACGCAGTATTTT	CASSQEAGASGGYSTDTQYF
TRBD1	-	TRBJ2-5	TRBV6-1	TGTGCCAGCAGATTGACAGGGGACTGGATATTAGAGACCCAGTACTTC	CASRLTGDWILETQYF
-	-	TRBJ1-5	TRBV28	TGTGCCAGCATGCCAGCTGGAGCGCCCCAGCATTTT	CASMPAGAPQHF
TRBD2	few	TRBJ2-5	TRBV20-1	TGCAGTGGAAGAGGGACTACCTACGAGACCCAGTACTTC	CSGRGTTYETQYF
TRBD1	-	TRBJ2-7	TRBV20-1	TGCAGTGCTAGAGGAGACGGGACAGGGGTCCACGAGCAGTACTTC	CSARGDGTGVHEQYF
-	-	TRBJ1-5	TRBV19	TGTGCCAGTAGGTCGGGGGACAGCAATCAGCCCCAGCATTTT	CASRSGDSNQPQHF
TRBD1	-	TRBJ2-4	TRBV24-1	TGTGCCACCAGTGAGGACAGGGGCCCAGCCAAAAACATTCAGTACTTC	CATSEDRGPAKNIQYF
-	once	TRBJ2-1	TRBV7-7	TGTGCCAGCTCGCCCAGGGTCGGGACCCAGTTCTTC	CASSPRVGTQFF
-	-	TRBJ2-7	TRBV6-1	TGTGCCAGCAGTGAATGGCCCCACGAGCAGTACTTC	CASSEWPHEQYF
-	-	TRBJ1-5	TRBV29-1	TGCAGCGTTGGGGATATCAATCAGCCCCAGCATTTT	CSVGDINQPQHF
TRBD2	-	TRBJ2-3	TRBV5-1	TGCGCCAGCAGCTTGGGAGTAAGACTAGCGGGACTAACAGATACGCAGTATTTT	CASSLGVRLAGLTDTQYF
-	few	TRBJ2-3	TRBV9	TGTGCCAGCAGCGAGAGGGTCCGGGATACGCAGTATTTT	CASSERVRDTQYF
TRBD1	few	TRBJ2-3	TRBV12-3/TRBV12-4	TGTGCCAGCAGCGGACAGGGTCGGACAGATACGCAGTATTTT	CASSGQGRTDTQYF
TRBD2	-	TRBJ2-2	TRBV10-3	TGTGCCAGTTCGCGTCCTAGCGGGGGGGACACCGGGGAGCTGTTTTTT	CASSRPSGGDTGELFF
-	-	TRBJ2-1	TRBV5-1	TGCGCCAGCAGCCCGCTCAGGGCGGCCATCGCCCATGAGCAGTTCTTC	CASSPLRAAIAHEQFF
TRBD1	-	TRBJ2-1	TRBV7-2	TGTGCCAGCAGCCCAGGACAGGGTTGGGACAATGAGCAGTTCTTC	CASSPGQGWDNEQFF
-	-	TRBJ2-5	TRBV20-1	TGCAGTGCCCCCAATTTGGGGAACGCGGGCCAAGAGACCCAGTACTTC	CSAPNLGNAGQETQYF
-	many	TRBJ2-5	TRBV6-1	TGTGCCAGCGGAACTCAAGCTCAAGAGACCCAGTACTTC	CASGTQAQETQYF
-	many	TRBJ2-7	TRBV7-3	TGTGCCAGCAGCCCTGGAGGCGACGAGCAGTACTTC	CASSPGGDEQYF
-	-	TRBJ2-7	TRBV7-2	TGTGCCAGCAGCTACCCCCCTGGAGTCTCCTACGAGCAGTACTTC	CASSYPPGVSYEQYF
TRBD2	many	TRBJ2-7	TRBV7-3	TGTGCCAGCAGCTTACTAGCGGGGACGTCCTACGAGCAGTACTTC	CASSLLAGTSYEQYF
TRBD1	few	TRBJ1-2	TRBV7-2	TGTGCCAGCACCGACAGGGAGGGAAATGATGGCTACACCTTC	CASTDREGNDGYTF
-	many	TRBJ2-5	TRBV5-1	TGCGCCAGCAGCTTGGACGGTGGCCAAGAGACCCAGTACTTC	CASSLDGGQETQYF
-	-	TRBJ2-7	TRBV5-1	TGCGCCAGCAGCTTGGAAGTAGGGGGCTCCTACGAGCAGTACTTC	CASSLEVGGSYEQYF
-	few	TRBJ1-4	TRBV6-5	TGTGCCAGCAGTTGGGGGTCAGCAACTAATGAAAAACTGTTTTTT	CASSWGSATNEKLFF
TRBD1	few	TRBJ1-2	TRBV12-3/TRBV12-4	TGTGCCAGCAGCCGACAGGGGGCGCAGGGCTACACCTTC	CASSRQGAQGYTF
-	-	TRBJ2-1	TRBV7-3	TGTGCCAGCAGCTCTCCTTTGGGGGGAGGCAATGAGCAGTTCTTC	CASSSPLGGGNEQFF
-	-	TRBJ2-1	TRBV20-1	TGCAGTGCTAGAGACCCGGGGGCCCCTTCGTCTTACAATGAGCAGTTCTTC	CSARDPGAPSSYNEQFF
-	-	TRBJ1-1	TRBV12-3/TRBV12-4	TGTGCCAGCAGTTTACAGGACACTGAAACTTTCTTT	CASSLQDTETFF
-	-	TRBJ1-4	TRBV6-1	TGTGCCAGCAGTGAATCGGGGCAAGGTGAAAAACTGTTTTTT	CASSESGQGEKLFF
-	-	TRBJ1-6	TRBV5-1	TGCGTCAGCAGCCCCACAGCGTTGGGACCCCTCCACTTT	CVSSPTALGPLHF
-	few	TRBJ2-7	TRBV27	TGTGCCAGCAGTTTTCTGGGATCCGAGCAGTACTTC	CASSFLGSEQYF
TRBD2	once	TRBJ2-1	TRBV6-5	TGTGCCAGCAGTCACTTAGGTGTCGGGGGGGCCTACAATGAGCAGTTCTTC	CASSHLGVGGAYNEQFF
-	once	TRBJ2-3	TRBV10-3	TGTGCCATGGGAGCCAACAGGGACCGTCGCACAGATACGCAGTATTTT	CAMGANRDRRTDTQYF
TRBD2	-	TRBJ2-3	TRBV5-1	TGCGCCAGCAGTCTACTAGCGGGGTACGCAGATACGCAGTATTTT	CASSLLAGYADTQYF
-	once	TRBJ2-2	TRBV3-1	TGTGCCAGCAGCCAGTTCCTAGGGGCGAACACCGGGGAGCTGTTTTTT	CASSQFLGANTGELFF
TRBD1	-	TRBJ2-1	TRBV29-1	TGCAGCGTTCAAGGACAGGGGGGCGAGAATGAGCAGTTCTTC	CSVQGQGGENEQFF
-	-	TRBJ2-3	TRBV20-1	TGCAGTGTGAGGGGACTCCCTAGTACAGATACGCAGTATTTT	CSVRGLPSTDTQYF
TRBD1	few	TRBJ1-4	TRBV27	TGTGCCTGCAAGGAGGGGGCGGGTGGTGAAAAACTGTTTTTT	CACKEGAGGEKLFF
-	once	TRBJ2-1	TRBV12-3/TRBV12-4	TGTGCCAGCAGTCCGTCCGCGGGTGAGCAGTTCTTC	CASSPSAGEQFF
-	-	TRBJ1-1	TRBV2	TGTGCCAGCAGTTCAGGGGCTGGGACTGAAGCTTTCTTT	CASSSGAGTEAFF
-	few	TRBJ1-1	TRBV6-5	TGTGCCAGCAGTTACTCGAGGGGCCCGAGCACGCGCATGAACACTGAAGCTTTCTTT	CASSYSRGPSTRMNTEAFF
TRBD2	-	TRBJ2-7	TRBV2	TGTGCCAGCAGTCCTTTAACTAGCGGGAAGGCCGAGCAGTACTTC	CASSPLTSGKAEQYF
-	few	TRBJ2-5	TRBV2	TGTGCCAGCAGGGGGGATGGCGTAGAAGAGACCCAGTACTTC	CASRGDGVEETQYF
TRBD1	-	TRBJ2-5	TRBV6-5	TGTGCCAGCAGTAACTCGACAGGGGTATCGGAGACCCAGTACTTC	CASSNSTGVSETQYF
-	few	TRBJ1-4	TRBV7-2	TGTGCCAGCAGCTTAGGGGACGGGACCTCCAAACTGTTTTTT	CASSLGDGTSKLFF
-	few	TRBJ2-7	TRBV15	TGTGCCACCAGCAGGGGAAGAAGCTTAAGCTCCTACGAGCAGTACTTC	CATSRGRSLSSYEQYF